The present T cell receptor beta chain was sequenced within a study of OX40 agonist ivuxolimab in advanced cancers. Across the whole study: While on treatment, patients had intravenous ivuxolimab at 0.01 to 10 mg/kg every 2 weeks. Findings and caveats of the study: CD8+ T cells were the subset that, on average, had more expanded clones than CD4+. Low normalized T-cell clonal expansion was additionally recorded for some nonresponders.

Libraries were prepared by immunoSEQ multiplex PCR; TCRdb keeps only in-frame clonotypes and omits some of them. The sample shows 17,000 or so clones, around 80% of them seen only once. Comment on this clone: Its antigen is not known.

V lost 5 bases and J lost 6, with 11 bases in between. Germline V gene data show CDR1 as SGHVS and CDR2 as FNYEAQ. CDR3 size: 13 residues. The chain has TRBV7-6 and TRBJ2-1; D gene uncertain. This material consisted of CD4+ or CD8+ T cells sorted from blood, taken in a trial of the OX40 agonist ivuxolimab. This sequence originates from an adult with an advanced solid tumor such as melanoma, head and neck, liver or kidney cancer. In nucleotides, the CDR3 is TGTGCCAGCAGCCCCAACCCGCGCAATGAGCAGTTCTTC. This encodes CASSPNPRNEQFF.